These T cell receptor beta chains were read from a single sample in a study of shared clonotypes between healthy human individuals. Only in-frame clones appear in the TCRdb table, and some are missing; sequencing was by immunoSEQ multiplex PCR. The table records over 400,000 clones, approximately 94% of them present only once. The sequenced material came from naive CD4+ T cells sorted from blood. Source of these receptors: a young woman in good health. The CDR3 runs from the conserved cysteine through the conserved F or W. D genes are given only for firm matches. Not every row has a clone size; where given, it reads once, few, many or a size class.

>TRBJ1-1|-|TRBV7-2|13|-
TGTGCCAGCAGCTCCGGGATGGGCACTGAAGCTTTCTTT
CASSSGMGTEAFF
>TRBJ2-7|-|TRBV9|14|-
TGTGCCAGCAGCGTAGGCTCAGCGGCCTACGAGCAGTACTTC
CASSVGSAAYEQYF
>TRBJ2-2|-|TRBV6-5|15|-
TGTGCCAGCAGCCGGGGGTTCCTGAACACCGGGGAGCTGTTTTTT
CASSRGFLNTGELFF
>TRBJ1-5|-|TRBV6-6|12|-
TGTGCCAGCAGTCGGGCCGATCAGCCCCAGCATTTT
CASSRADQPQHF
>TRBJ2-4|-|TRBV5-8|12|-
TGTGCCAGCAGCTTGTTGCAAAACATTCAGTACTTC
CASSLLQNIQYF
>TRBJ2-7|TRBD1|TRBV5-8|17|-
TGTGCCAGCAGCGCACCCAACAGGGGCCCGGCTTCCTACGAGCAGTACTTC
CASSAPNRGPASYEQYF
>TRBJ1-2|-|TRBV18|14|-
TGTGCCAGCTCACCAGACAAACTTAACTATGGCTACACCTTC
CASSPDKLNYGYTF
>TRBJ2-7|TRBD1|TRBV18|16|-
TGTGCCAGCTCACCAACCCAGACAGGGACCTCCTACGAGCAGTACTTC
CASSPTQTGTSYEQYF
>TRBJ2-7|-|TRBV18|12|-
TGTGCCAGCGGCCAGGGGATCTACGAGCAGTACTTC
CASGQGIYEQYF
>TRBJ2-6|-|TRBV4-1|18|-
TGCGCCAGCAGCCAAGATTCGATAGCGGTCTCTGGGGCCAACGTCCTGACTTTC
CASSQDSIAVSGANVLTF
>TRBJ2-3|-|TRBV9|14|-
TGTGCCAGCAGCGCCCAGGGAAGCGGAGATACGCAGTATTTT
CASSAQGSGDTQYF
>TRBJ2-3|-|TRBV19|15|-
TGTGCCAGTACCCCCGGGGGAGCTAGCACAGATACGCAGTATTTT
CASTPGGASTDTQYF
>TRBJ2-1|-|TRBV5-6|11|-
TGTGCCAGCTCGCTGCGAAGTGAGCAGTTCTTC
CASSLRSEQFF
>TRBJ1-5|-|TRBV2|15|-
TGTGCCAGCAGCCCCAGGAGGGAAGGAAATCAGCCCCAGCATTTT
CASSPRREGNQPQHF
>TRBJ2-5|TRBD1|TRBV5-1|15|-
TGCGCCAGCAGCTCTGGACAGGGGGCTATAGAGACCCAGTACTTC
CASSSGQGAIETQYF
>TRBJ2-3|-|TRBV28|16|-
TGTGCCAGCGCCCAGGCTCGGACAGACCTATTTGATACGCAGTATTTT
CASAQARTDLFDTQYF
>TRBJ2-7|-|TRBV7-9|17|-
TGTGCCAGCAGCCCTGAGACTCTGCCCAGCGGGTATTACGAGCAGTACTTC
CASSPETLPSGYYEQYF
>TRBJ1-5|TRBD1|TRBV5-4|15|-
TGTGCCAGCAGCTCAGGGGGCGGGATCGATCAGCCCCAGCATTTT
CASSSGGGIDQPQHF
>TRBJ2-7|-|TRBV5-1|15|-
TGCGCCAGCAGCTTGGCACACAGGGCGTCCTACGAGCAGTACTTC
CASSLAHRASYEQYF
>TRBJ2-5|TRBD2|TRBV30|15|-
TGTGCCTGGAGTCTAGGACTAGCGGGACAAGAGACCCAGTACTTC
CAWSLGLAGQETQYF
>TRBJ2-1|-|TRBV27|13|-
TGTGCCAGCAGTTTTTCCAGAAACAATGAGCAGTTCTTC
CASSFSRNNEQFF
>TRBJ1-2|-|TRBV9|16|-
TGTGCCAGCAGCGTACCTGGGGGCCAGGGAGACTATGGCTACACCTTC
CASSVPGGQGDYGYTF
>TRBJ2-7|-|TRBV27|16|-
TGTGCCAGCAGTTTCGGACCTAGAAAAAGAGGGCACGAGCAGTACTTC
CASSFGPRKRGHEQYF
>TRBJ2-3|TRBD2|TRBV6-4|17|-
TGTGCCAGGGATTCACCAAAACTAGCGGGATGCACAGATACGCAGTATTTT
CARDSPKLAGCTDTQYF
>TRBJ1-1|TRBD1|TRBV10-1|16|-
TGCGCCAGCAGTGAGGGGACAGGCGGGATGAACACTGAAGCTTTCTTT
CASSEGTGGMNTEAFF
>TRBJ2-7|-|TRBV28|13|-
TGTGCCAGCAGTTTGTCCGGGTACTCGGGGCAGTACTTC
CASSLSGYSGQYF
>TRBJ1-2|-|TRBV5-4|15|-
TGTGCCAGCAGCTTGGGCGTATCACAGGGTTATGGCTACACCTTC
CASSLGVSQGYGYTF
>TRBJ2-6|-|TRBV18|15|once
TGCGCCAGCTCACCCGACATCTCTGGGGCCAACGTCCTGACTTTC
CASSPDISGANVLTF
>TRBJ2-1|TRBD1|TRBV5-1|15|-
TGCGCCAGCAGCTTGACAGGGGCGAGGGTTACTGAGCAGTTCTTC
CASSLTGARVTEQFF
>TRBJ2-7|-|TRBV10-3|15|-
TGTGCCATCAGTGGGGGCGGGGCAGGAGGGGCCTTTCAGTACTTC
CAISGGGAGGAFQYF
>TRBJ2-2|-|TRBV5-4|15|-
TGTGCCAGCAGCCGTGAGGGGGTAGTCACCGGGGAGCTGTTTTTT
CASSREGVVTGELFF
>TRBJ2-2|-|TRBV6-6|13|-
TGTGCCAGCACAAAACCCCGGCCCGGGGAGCTGTTTTTT
CASTKPRPGELFF
>TRBJ2-3|-|TRBV5-1|16|-
TGCGCCAGCAGCTTAAGGGACATATCCTCCACAGATACGCAGTATTTT
CASSLRDISSTDTQYF
>TRBJ1-2|-|TRBV15|12|once
TGTGCCACCAGCACGAGAGACTATGGCTACACCTTC
CATSTRDYGYTF
>TRBJ1-1|-|TRBV6-6|14|-
TGTGCCAGCAGTTACTTTGGGGGCGGGTTGGGAGCTTTCTTT
CASSYFGGGLGAFF
>TRBJ1-2|-|TRBV4-1|13|-
TGCGCCAGCAGCCAAGTTTCCGCCGAGGTCAACACCTTC
CASSQVSAEVNTF
>TRBJ2-3|-|TRBV5-1|14|-
TGCGCCAGCAGCCCCACCCCCGGGTTGGATACGCAGTATTTT
CASSPTPGLDTQYF
>TRBJ2-7|-|TRBV7-2|17|-
TGTGCCAGCAGCTTAAGATCGACAGCGGGCGGTGCCTACGAGCAGTACTTC
CASSLRSTAGGAYEQYF
>TRBJ2-1|TRBD2|TRBV7-9|19|-
TGTGCCAGCAGCCCCTCCTACGAGGGCGGGAGATCGTCCTACAATGAGCAGTTCTTC
CASSPSYEGGRSSYNEQFF
>TRBJ1-3|-|TRBV2|14|-
TGTGCCAGCAGTGCCCCGACAGGAGGAAACACCATATATTTT
CASSAPTGGNTIYF
>TRBJ2-5|-|TRBV5-4|13|-
TGTGCCAGCAGCTTGGGCAGCCAAGAGACCCAGTACTTC
CASSLGSQETQYF